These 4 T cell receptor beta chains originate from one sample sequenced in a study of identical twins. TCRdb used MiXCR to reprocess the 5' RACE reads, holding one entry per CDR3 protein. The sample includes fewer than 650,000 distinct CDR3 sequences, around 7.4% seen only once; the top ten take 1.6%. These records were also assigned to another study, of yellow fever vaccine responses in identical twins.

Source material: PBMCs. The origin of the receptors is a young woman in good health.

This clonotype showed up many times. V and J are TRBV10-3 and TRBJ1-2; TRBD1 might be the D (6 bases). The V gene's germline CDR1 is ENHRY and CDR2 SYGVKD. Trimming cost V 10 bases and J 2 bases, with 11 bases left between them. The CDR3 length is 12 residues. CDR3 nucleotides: TGTGCCAGCGGACAGTGGAACTATGGCTACACCTTC. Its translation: CASGQWNYGYTF.

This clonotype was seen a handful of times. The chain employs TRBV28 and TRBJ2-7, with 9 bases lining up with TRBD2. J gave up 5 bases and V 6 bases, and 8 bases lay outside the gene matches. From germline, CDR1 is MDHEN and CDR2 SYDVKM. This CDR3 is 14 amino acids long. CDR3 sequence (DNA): TGTGCCAGCAGACCCGGACTAGCGCGCCACGAGCAGTACTTC. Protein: CASRPGLARHEQYF.

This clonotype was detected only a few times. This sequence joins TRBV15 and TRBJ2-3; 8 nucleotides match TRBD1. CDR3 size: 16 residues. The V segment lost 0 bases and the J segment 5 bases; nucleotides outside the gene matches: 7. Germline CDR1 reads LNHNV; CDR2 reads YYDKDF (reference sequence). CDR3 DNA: TGTGCCACCAGCAGAGAATGGCAGGGGGCCGGAGATACGCAGTATTTT. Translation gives CATSREWQGAGDTQYF.

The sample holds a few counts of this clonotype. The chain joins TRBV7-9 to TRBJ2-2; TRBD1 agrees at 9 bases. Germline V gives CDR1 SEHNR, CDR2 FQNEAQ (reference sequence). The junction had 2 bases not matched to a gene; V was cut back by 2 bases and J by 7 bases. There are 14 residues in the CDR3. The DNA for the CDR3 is TGTGCCAGCAGCTTAACAGGGGGCGGCGGGGAGCTGTTTTTT. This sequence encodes CASSLTGGGGELFF.